This T cell receptor beta chain was identified in a study of OX40 agonist ivuxolimab in advanced cancers. Study context: With a range of roughly 23 to 79, age averaged about 58 years, and 75% to 90% were male. Study-level results: There was clonal expansion of CD4+ and CD8+ blood T cells by week 6 at 0.1 to 3.0 mg/kg.

The data were produced by immunoSEQ multiplex PCR, yet TCRdb's version contains in-frame clones alone and is incomplete. This sample carries 85,000 to 100,000 clones, more than 75% of them seen once, and the ten largest clones take roughly 4.9%. Germline CDR1 and CDR2: SGHRS and YFSETQ. The CDR3 totals 15 residues. V gave up 4 bases and J gave up 6 bases; unmatched junction bases: 8. Of note for this clone: Its antigen is still unknown.

The starting material was CD4+ or CD8+ T cells sorted from blood, obtained in a trial of the OX40 agonist ivuxolimab. V and J are TRBV5-1 and TRBJ2-2; 8 bases line up with TRBD1. The TCR was taken from an adult with an advanced solid tumor such as melanoma, head and neck, liver or kidney cancer. CDR3 in amino acids: CASSRTGLFAGELFF. In DNA, the CDR3 is TGCGCCAGCAGCCGGACAGGGTTGTTTGCCGGGGAGCTGTTTTTT.